This T cell receptor beta chain was found in a study of CD8+CD57+ T cells in acquired aplastic anemia. This CDR3 region has 13 residues. V shed 9 bases, J shed 2 bases, and the junction held 2 bases outside the gene matches. CDR1 KGHDR and CDR2 SFDVKD come from the germline V gene. According to the study, genomic DNA was the template for TCR beta VDJ and CDR3 profiling. TCRdb passed the reads through MiXCR, listing each CDR3 protein once. The table includes some 180,000 distinct CDR3 sequences, approximately 46% detected once. The sequence was collected from a human donor in good health. Source material: sorted CD4+, CD8+, or CD8+CD57+ T cells (not recorded which) from PBMCs. This sequence joins TRBV24-1 and TRBJ2-3, with 9 bases aligning to TRBD1. In DNA form, the CDR3 reads TGTGCCACCCGACAGGGGGTCACAGATACGCAGTATTTT. This gives the protein CATRQGVTDTQYF.